The 32 T cell receptor beta chains in this list originate from one sample, sequenced in a study of naive and memory T cell subsets (dated by TCRdb to about 2017). The method behind the library was 5' RACE. The sequencer was an Illumina MiSeq. The ligated cDNA was amplified in four rounds of PCR with nested alpha and beta constant region primers together with the SP2 primer. The public reads were quality trimmed at Q25 with fastp and then assembled into clones with MiXCR by TCRdb, keeping productive beta chains. Each CDR3 protein appears once, grouped with its most common genes and DNA. This sample holds more than 45,000 distinct CDR3 sequences; around 5% were observed only once. The top ten constitute approximately 0.84% of the sample. Using 3' ligation of a UMI-containing oligonucleotide to TCR cDNA, the study laid out a robust and sensitive protocol to amplify, sequence and analyze TCRs. The receptors come from a female donor in good health.

This clonotype was seen ten or more times. The chain is built from TRBV12-3 or TRBV12-4 and TRBJ1-4; no reliable D call. Trimming shortened V by 2 bases and J by 3 bases, and 16 bases separated the two germline ends. The CDR3 has 17 residues. DNA for the CDR3: TGTGCCAGCAGTTTAAGGACCGCCTGGGGTCCTAATGAAAAACTGTTTTTT. Its translation: CASSLRTAWGPNEKLFF.

At least ten counts were recorded for this clonotype. J is TRBJ1-3 and V is TRBV18, with 7 nucleotides matching TRBD1. Germline V gives CDR1 KGHSH, CDR2 LQKENI. CDR3 length: 16 residues. With V trimmed by 3 bases and J by 0 bases, 5 bases remained unmatched. The CDR3 nucleotides are TGTGCCAGCTCACCCCGGGACAGCCCCTCTGGAAACACCATATATTTT. Encoded protein: CASSPRDSPSGNTIYF.

This clonotype was detected ten times or more. The rearrangement uses TRBV20-1 and TRBJ1-6; the D gene is possibly TRBD1 (5 bases). The ends were cut back, 2 bases at V and 0 bases at J, with 8 bases in the middle. Germline CDR1 is DFQATT and CDR2 is SNEGSKA (reference sequence). This CDR3 contains 15 residues. The CDR3: CSARQGHSYNSPLHF. The CDR3 coding sequence is TGCAGTGCTAGACAGGGTCACTCCTATAATTCACCCCTCCACTTT.

This clonotype was recorded many times. V usage is TRBV28 and J usage is TRBJ1-1; D uncertain. The CDR3 runs 10 residues. Trimming stripped 3 bases from V and 7 bases from J, with 3 bases between. Germline values: CDR1 MDHEN, CDR2 SYDVKM. The CDR3 bases are TGTGCCAGCAGTTTCGGTGAAGCTTTCTTT. Protein sequence: CASSFGEAFF.

The sample holds many counts of this clonotype. The chain is built from TRBV2 and TRBJ2-7; the match to TRBD2 covers 7 bases. Germline trimming cut 10 bases from V and 2 bases from J; bases unmatched to any gene: 14. CDR1 is SNHLY and CDR2 is FYNNEI in the germline V gene. This CDR3 has 15 amino acids. The CDR3 DNA follows: TGTGCCACCGGACGTGGGGTAGCGGGTACCTACGAGCAGTACTTC. Its protein is CATGRGVAGTYEQYF.

The V and J genes are TRBV27 and TRBJ1-5, with D unresolved. The CDR3 covers 17 residues. V shed 2 bases and J shed 0 bases, with 14 bases lying between them. Germline values: CDR1 MNHEY, CDR2 SMNVEV (reference sequence). The CDR3 protein is CASSLRGSGDSNQPQHF. In DNA, the CDR3 is TGTGCCAGCAGTTTACGCGGGTCCGGGGATAGCAATCAGCCCCAGCATTTT.

This clonotype was recorded at least ten times. The chain couples TRBV7-2 to TRBJ2-7, with TRBD2 matching over 14 bases. Germline CDR1 reads SGHTA; CDR2 reads FQGNSA. This CDR3 has 15 amino acids. V lost 1 base to trimming and J lost 4 bases; unmatched junction nucleotides: 0. CDR3: CASSLGTSGRYEQYF. The CDR3 nucleotides read TGTGCCAGCAGCTTAGGGACTAGCGGGAGGTACGAGCAGTACTTC.

This clonotype was seen ten or more times. The J gene is TRBJ2-3, the V gene TRBV5-1; a possible D gene is TRBD2 (5 bases). Germline assignment: CDR1 SGHRS and CDR2 YFSETQ. The CDR3 loop spans 16 amino acids. The V end was cut by 0 bases, the J end by 0 bases, with 11 bases between. The CDR3 sequence is CASSLELASSTDTQYF. The CDR3 DNA reads TGCGCCAGCAGCTTGGAATTAGCGAGTAGCACAGATACGCAGTATTTT.

This clonotype appeared a few times. This chain uses TRBV19 with TRBJ2-7; D may be TRBD1 (6 bases). The CDR3 is made up of 16 amino acids. Trimming shortened V by 0 bases and J by 2 bases, and 14 bases separated the two germline ends. Germline CDR1 and CDR2: LNHDA and SQIVND (reference sequence). The CDR3 here is CASSIDLGARPYEQYF. The CDR3 DNA follows: TGTGCCAGTAGTATAGATCTGGGGGCGCGTCCCTACGAGCAGTACTTC.

This clonotype was seen many times. The chain carries TRBV19 and TRBJ2-5, with D perhaps TRBD1 (5 bases). The CDR3 is 14 amino acids. Between the trimmed V and J ends, which lost 3 bases and 5 bases, there was a span of 13 bases. The germline CDR1 and CDR2 sequences are LNHDA and SQIVND (reference sequence). In DNA, the CDR3 is TGTGCCAGTAGTATCCCAGGGAACGGCGAGACCCAGTACTTC. This codes for CASSIPGNGETQYF.

This clonotype came up many times. This chain uses TRBV6-1 with TRBJ1-1; 7 bases line up with TRBD1. V was clipped by 6 bases and J by 5 bases; unmatched bases: 15. This CDR3 region has 16 residues. Germline values: CDR1 MNHNS, CDR2 SASEGT. CDR3 region: CASRSLVGQLGTEAFF. CDR3 bases: TGTGCCAGCAGATCCCTAGTGGGACAGTTGGGGACTGAAGCTTTCTTT.

This clonotype was seen many times. J is TRBJ2-5 and V is TRBV7-3, with TRBD1 identical over 9 bases. Trimming took 5 bases from V and 5 from J; bases not matched to a gene: 6. Germline values: CDR1 SGHTA, CDR2 FQGTGA. This CDR3 region has 14 residues. The CDR3 coding sequence is TGTGCCAGCAGCCCCGGACAGGGGAGGGAGACCCAGTACTTC. The encoded protein is CASSPGQGRETQYF. The variable domain in full, with the rest retrieved from reference TRBV7-3 and TRBJ2-5, is GAGVSQTPSNKVTEKGKYVELRCDPISGHTALYWYRQSLGQGPEFLIYFQGTGAADDSGLPNDRFFAVRPEGSVSTLKIQRTERGDSAVYLCASSPGQGRETQYFGPGTRLLVL.

This clonotype was counted many times. The rearrangement links TRBV18 to TRBJ2-1; 10 bases fit TRBD2. The CDR3 contains 14 residues. The V segment lost 2 bases and the J segment 9 bases; nucleotides outside the gene matches: 4. Per germline, CDR1 KGHSH and CDR2 LQKENI. In nucleotides, the CDR3 is TGTGCCAGCTCACCATACCCTAGCGGGAGTGAGCAGTTCTTC. This gives the protein CASSPYPSGSEQFF.

With respect to this clonotype: A single base separates this from a much larger clone, so it may be a read error. This chain links TRBV5-1 with TRBJ2-1, with D perhaps matching TRBD1 (6 bases). Germline V gene sequence: CDR1 SGHRS, CDR2 YFSETQ. This CDR3 is 17 amino acids long. Trimming took 4 bases from V and 6 from J, leaving 23 bases between them. The CDR3 is CASSPGAGTPAGNEQFF. The DNA of the CDR3 is TGCGCCAGCAGCCCCGGAGCCGGGACACCGGCGGGCAATGAGCAGTTCTTC.

This clonotype appeared many times. The rearrangement joins TRBV2 to TRBJ1-5, with D possibly TRBD1 on 6 matching bases. Germline V gene data show CDR1 as SNHLY and CDR2 as FYNNEI. The CDR3 runs 14 residues. Trimming shortened V by 0 bases and J by 6 bases, and 9 bases separated the two germline ends. In nucleotides, the CDR3 is TGTGCCAGCAGTGAAGCGGGGGGCTCTCAGCCCCAGCATTTT. Translated: CASSEAGGSQPQHF.

This clonotype was recorded many times. The chain combines TRBV28 with TRBJ1-2; TRBD1 might be the D (5 bases). There are 15 residues in the CDR3. V lost 5 bases and J 8 bases, leaving 21 bases between the germline ends. In germline, CDR1 is MDHEN, CDR2 SYDVKM. CDR3 nucleotides: TGTGCCAGCAGTCCCCTTGGAGCCAGGGAAGAAGGCTACACCTTC. Amino acid sequence: CASSPLGAREEGYTF.

Many counts were recorded for this clonotype. The chain employs TRBV7-2 and TRBJ2-4; D is unclear. This CDR3 has 14 amino acids. Germline CDR1 and CDR2: SGHTA and FQGNSA. Trimming removed 1 base from V and 5 bases from J, with 9 bases in between. The DNA for the CDR3 is TGTGCCAGCAGCTTAGTAGGTTCGGAAAACATTCAGTACTTC. This encodes CASSLVGSENIQYF.

V is TRBV3-1 and J is TRBJ2-1, with 13 bases lining up with TRBD2. The germline gives CDR1 LGHDT, CDR2 YNNKEL (reference sequence). The CDR3 is made up of 17 amino acids. The V gene end was trimmed by 0 bases and the J gene end by 8 bases; junction bases not matched to a gene: 7. The DNA of the CDR3 is TGTGCCAGCAGCCAAGATTCTGGACTAGCGGGAGTACATGAGCAGTTCTTC. Translation gives CASSQDSGLAGVHEQFF.

Ten or more counts support this clonotype. The chain employs TRBV12-3 or TRBV12-4 and TRBJ2-7; D is ambiguous. The CDR3 loop spans 12 amino acids. V lost 5 bases to trimming and J lost 2 bases, with 7 bases between them. The CDR3 protein is CASSEVTYEQYF. The CDR3 nucleotides are TGTGCCAGCAGTGAAGTTACCTACGAGCAGTACTTC.

There are many counts of this clonotype. The V and J genes are TRBV2 and TRBJ1-2; D perhaps matches TRBD1 (5 bases). V was cut by 7 bases and J by 8 bases, with 20 bases left in between. Germline V gene lookup returns CDR1 SNHLY and CDR2 FYNNEI. The CDR3 loop spans 14 amino acids. In DNA, the CDR3 is TGTGCCAGCATTTTCGGGACCGGTCAGTCCGGCTACACCTTC. It translates to CASIFGTGQSGYTF.

This clonotype occurred many times. The chain combines TRBV6-6 with TRBJ1-4, with D possibly being TRBD1 (5 bases). Germline loops: CDR1 MNHNY, CDR2 SVGAGI (reference sequence). The CDR3 contains 14 residues. Trimming removed 9 bases from V and 5 bases from J, with 16 bases in between. CDR3 sequence reads: CASTRPGPNEKLFF. The CDR3 nucleotides read TGTGCCAGTACGCGGCCGGGACCCAATGAAAAACTGTTTTTT.

The chain employs TRBV28 and TRBJ2-1; 11 bases line up with TRBD1. The CDR3 runs to 15 residues. The germline gives CDR1 MDHEN, CDR2 SYDVKM. V trimming: 5 bases; J trimming: 6 bases; junction bases outside the gene matches: 6. The CDR3 nucleotides are TGTGCCAGCAGTCCCTTGGACAGGGGGCGCAATGAGCAGTTCTTC. Protein: CASSPLDRGRNEQFF. Complete variable domain (other parts from reference TRBV28 and TRBJ2-1): DVKVTQSSRYLVKRTGEKVFLECVQDMDHENMFWYRQDPGLGLRLIYFSYDVKMKEKGDIPEGYSVSREKKERFSLILESASTNQTSMYLCASSPLDRGRNEQFFGPGTRLTVL.

This rearrangement joins TRBV27 to TRBJ1-1; 7 nucleotides agree with TRBD1. CDR3 length: 18 amino acids. Germline V gene sequence: CDR1 MNHEY, CDR2 SMNVEV (reference sequence). The V segment lost 0 bases and the J segment 1 base; nucleotides outside the gene matches: 11. The CDR3 DNA sequence: TGTGCCAGCAGTTTATCGATACTGCCGGGACAGAGGAACACTGAAGCTTTCTTT. The encoded protein is CASSLSILPGQRNTEAFF.

This clonotype was counted ten times or more. The chain links TRBV20-1 to TRBJ2-7, with 7 bases fitting TRBD1. The CDR3 runs to 13 residues. Germline CDR1 DFQATT, CDR2 SNEGSKA (reference sequence). V lost 5 bases, J lost 2 bases, and 6 bases stayed unmatched. The CDR3 loop is CSAYDRATYEQYF. The CDR3 bases are TGCAGTGCTTACGACAGGGCGACCTACGAGCAGTACTTC.

This clonotype was observed many times. The J gene is TRBJ2-2, the V gene TRBV6-1; TRBD2 matches at 10 bases. Germline loops: CDR1 MNHNS, CDR2 SASEGT. The CDR3 length is 15 residues. V lost 7 bases and J lost 4; bases outside the gene matches: 6. The DNA for the CDR3 is TGTGCCAGCAAACTAGCGGGAAGTCGCACCGGGGAGCTGTTTTTT. Translation: CASKLAGSRTGELFF.

The sample holds many counts of this clonotype. The chain couples TRBV29-1 to TRBJ2-7; TRBD1 or TRBD2 may be the D gene (5 bases each). The CDR3 is made up of 10 amino acids. Trimming removed 7 bases from V and 5 bases from J, with 9 bases in between. Looked up from germline, CDR1 is SQVTM and CDR2 is ANQGSEA. The CDR3 protein is CSAGADEQYF. CDR3 DNA sequence: TGCAGCGCCGGGGCGGACGAGCAGTACTTC.

In this sample, this clonotype turned up many times. The V and J genes are TRBV14 and TRBJ2-7, with D possibly being TRBD1 or TRBD2 (5 bases each). The CDR3 is made up of 13 amino acids. V shed 3 bases and J shed 4 bases, with 10 bases lying between them. Germline loops: CDR1 SGHDN, CDR2 FVKESK. In DNA, the CDR3 is TGTGCCAGCAGCCAGAGGGGCGAGTACGAGCAGTACTTC. Amino acid sequence: CASSQRGEYEQYF.

Ten or more counts support this clonotype. This chain connects TRBV6-6 to TRBJ2-7; maybe TRBD2 (5 bases). The V gene's germline CDR1 is MNHNY and CDR2 SVGAGI (reference sequence). This CDR3 region has 14 residues. The germline V and J ends were trimmed by 0 bases and 3 bases, with 9 bases remaining between them. The CDR3 is CASSYSYGDYEQYF. CDR3 bases: TGTGCCAGCAGTTACTCGTACGGGGACTACGAGCAGTACTTC.

This clonotype came up many times. The rearrangement joins TRBV11-1 to TRBJ2-1; TRBD2 matches at 9 bases. The V gene end was trimmed by 6 bases and the J gene end by 6 bases; junction bases not matched to a gene: 9. The CDR3 extends over 15 amino acids. Looked up from germline, CDR1 is SGHAT and CDR2 is FQDESV (reference sequence). CDR3 sequence reads: CASSSSGTSFNEQFF. The CDR3 bases are TGTGCCAGCAGTTCCTCCGGGACTAGCTTCAATGAGCAGTTCTTC.

This clonotype appeared many times. This chain connects TRBV18 to TRBJ1-2, with D possibly being TRBD1 (6 bases). The CDR3 has 11 residues. V was shortened by 6 bases and J by 8 bases, with 10 bases between the two germline ends. The germline V gene has CDR1 KGHSH and CDR2 LQKENI. The CDR3 DNA follows: TGTGCCAGCTCGTCAGGGGCCGGCTACACCTTC. Protein product: CASSSGAGYTF.

This clonotype was seen repeatedly, ten times or more. The gene calls are TRBV10-1 and TRBJ2-1; 16 nucleotides align to TRBD2. The CDR3 sequence is 19 residues long. CDR1 and CDR2 (germline): WNHNN, SYGVQD (reference sequence). After removal of 2 bases from V and 5 bases from J, the junction contained 9 bases not matched to a gene. The CDR3 DNA reads as TGCGCCAGCAGTGAGGAGCCCGGGACTAGCGGGAGGGAAGACAATGAGCAGTTCTTC. Residues: CASSEEPGTSGREDNEQFF.

The CDR3 spells CASSPTPGNRGGETQYF. The CDR3 DNA follows: TGTGCCAGCAGCCCAACACCCGGGAACAGGGGAGGAGAGACCCAGTACTTC. The chain employs TRBV7-9 and TRBJ2-5; D might be TRBD1 (7 bases). CDR3 length: 17 amino acids. V lost 5 bases and J 4 bases, leaving 23 bases between the germline ends. The V gene's germline CDR1 is SEHNR and CDR2 FQNEAQ (reference sequence).